The rows below give T cell receptor beta chains drawn from one sample of a study of shared clonotypes between healthy human individuals. Using immunoSEQ multiplex PCR, the repertoire was profiled, and TCRdb retains in-frame clones only, with some absent. The table includes 2 million to 3 million clones, approximately 93% detected once. Material: naive CD4+ T cells from PBMCs. These receptors all stem from a man between 18 and 35 years old in good health. Some clones in this sample may be carry-over from other donors' samples. CDR3s include the opening cysteine and the closing phenylalanine or tryptophan. Each record gives: clone size, J gene, D gene, V gene, CDR3 protein, CDR3 DNA. The D gene is left open where the match is weak. Size tells how often a clone was seen (once, few, many) or the class of an expanded clone, and some rows leave it out.

>-|TRBJ2-5|-|TRBV20-1
CSARVMETQYF
TGCAGTGCTAGGGTTATGGAGACCCAGTACTTC
>-|TRBJ2-5|-|TRBV7-3
CASSLSGQETQYF
TGTGCCAGCAGCTTAAGCGGTCAAGAGACCCAGTACTTC
>-|TRBJ2-7|-|TRBV9
CASSVGSEPYEQYF
TGTGCCAGCAGCGTAGGGTCGGAGCCATACGAGCAGTACTTC
>-|TRBJ1-3|-|TRBV15
CATSGLGPGSSGNTIYF
TGTGCCACCAGCGGGCTAGGTCCAGGGAGCTCTGGAAACACCATATATTTT
>-|TRBJ1-3|-|TRBV6-1
CASTQRGASGNTIYF
TGTGCCAGCACTCAGAGGGGGGCCAGTGGAAACACCATATATTTT
>-|TRBJ2-7|-|TRBV19
CASSIGWQREQYF
TGTGCCAGTAGTATAGGTTGGCAGCGGGAGCAGTACTTC
>-|TRBJ2-5|TRBD2|TRBV5-4
CASSLGTSAQYF
TGTGCCAGCAGCTTGGGGACTAGCGCGCAGTACTTC
>-|TRBJ2-1|TRBD2|TRBV27
CASSPAHQLAGGVNEQFF
TGTGCCAGCAGTCCCGCCCACCAACTAGCGGGAGGGGTCAATGAGCAGTTCTTC
>once|TRBJ2-7|-|TRBV28
CASKPLGGTDEQYF
TGTGCCAGCAAACCCCTTGGGGGGACTGATGAGCAGTACTTC
>once|TRBJ2-5|-|TRBV18
CASSPPSGETQYF
TGTGCCAGCTCACCACCGTCTGGCGAGACCCAGTACTTC
>-|TRBJ2-1|-|TRBV6-5
CARFLSVCEQFF
TGTGCCAGGTTCCTATCGGTCTGTGAGCAGTTCTTC
>once|TRBJ2-5|TRBD2|TRBV10-3
CAIRGTSGEETQYF
TGTGCCATCAGGGGGACTAGCGGGGAAGAGACCCAGTACTTC
>-|TRBJ2-7|-|TRBV11-3
CASSLGGSSYEQYF
TGTGCCAGCAGCTTAGGTGGGAGCTCCTACGAGCAGTACTTC
>-|TRBJ2-1|-|TRBV5-1
CASSSPPKGDFAYNEQFF
TGCGCCAGCAGCTCCCCCCCGAAGGGGGACTTCGCCTACAATGAGCAGTTCTTC
>-|TRBJ2-1|TRBD2|TRBV28
CASSRERGFSQFF
TGTGCCAGCAGCCGGGAGCGGGGGTTCTCGCAGTTCTTC
>once|TRBJ2-3|TRBD2|TRBV30
CAWSELAGAGDTQYF
TGTGCCTGGAGTGAGCTAGCGGGAGCCGGAGATACGCAGTATTTT
>-|TRBJ2-2|TRBD2|TRBV6-1
CASIGLAAPTGELFF
TGTGCCAGCATAGGACTAGCGGCGCCCACCGGGGAGCTGTTTTTT
>-|TRBJ2-7|TRBD2|TRBV6-6
CASSYGGLAGDEQYF
TGTGCCAGCAGTTACGGCGGACTAGCGGGAGACGAGCAGTACTTC
>-|TRBJ2-7|-|TRBV28
CASSLSSYEQYF
TGTGCCAGCAGTTTATCCAGCTACGAGCAGTACTTC
>-|TRBJ2-7|TRBD2|TRBV6-5
CASKLGGGSPYEQYF
TGTGCCAGCAAACTCGGGGGGGGGTCACCCTACGAGCAGTACTTC
>-|TRBJ2-7|-|TRBV6-6
CASSYPPNAEQYF
TGTGCCAGCAGTTACCCCCCCAACGCGGAGCAGTACTTC
>once|TRBJ2-7|TRBD2|TRBV7-2
CASSHWTSGIDEQYF
TGTGCCAGCAGCCACTGGACTAGCGGGATCGACGAGCAGTACTTC
>few|TRBJ1-5|-|TRBV7-2
CASSRLNNQPQHF
TGTGCCAGCAGCCGCCTTAACAATCAGCCCCAGCATTTT
>-|TRBJ2-3|TRBD2|TRBV4-1
CASSQKGSSGRARDTQYF
TGCGCCAGCAGCCAGAAAGGCAGTAGCGGGAGGGCCCGAGATACGCAGTATTTT
>-|TRBJ2-7|TRBD2|TRBV28
CASSFLAGGWEQYF
TGTGCCAGCAGTTTCTTGGCGGGGGGCTGGGAGCAGTACTTC
>-|TRBJ2-3|TRBD1|TRBV5-4
CASSFVLGGATDTQYF
TGTGCCAGCAGCTTTGTTTTAGGGGGCGCTACAGATACGCAGTATTTT
>-|TRBJ2-1|-|TRBV7-2
CASSQVSTSNEQFF
TGTGCCAGCAGCCAAGTCTCTACTAGCAATGAGCAGTTCTTC
>-|TRBJ2-3|TRBD2|TRBV7-2
CASSLGTSGSSDTQYF
TGTGCCAGCAGCCTCGGGACTAGCGGGAGCTCCGATACGCAGTATTTT
>-|TRBJ1-6|-|TRBV28
CASSTVGGAGSPLHF
TGTGCCAGCAGCACGGTCGGGGGCGCGGGTTCACCCCTCCACTTT
>-|TRBJ1-1|-|TRBV28
CASARGGAVRPEAFF
TGTGCCAGCGCACGGGGGGGGGCGGTGAGGCCTGAAGCTTTCTTT
>-|TRBJ1-3|-|TRBV6-5
CASSYSRRHSGNTIYF
TGTGCCAGCAGTTACTCGCGGCGGCACTCTGGAAACACCATATATTTT
>-|TRBJ1-5|TRBD1|TRBV7-9
CASSPQTGSDQPQHF
TGTGCCAGCAGCCCCCAGACAGGGAGCGATCAGCCCCAGCATTTT
>-|TRBJ2-5|-|TRBV4-2
CASSQGTGGADQETQYF
TGTGCCAGCAGCCAAGGAACGGGGGGCGCGGACCAAGAGACCCAGTACTTC